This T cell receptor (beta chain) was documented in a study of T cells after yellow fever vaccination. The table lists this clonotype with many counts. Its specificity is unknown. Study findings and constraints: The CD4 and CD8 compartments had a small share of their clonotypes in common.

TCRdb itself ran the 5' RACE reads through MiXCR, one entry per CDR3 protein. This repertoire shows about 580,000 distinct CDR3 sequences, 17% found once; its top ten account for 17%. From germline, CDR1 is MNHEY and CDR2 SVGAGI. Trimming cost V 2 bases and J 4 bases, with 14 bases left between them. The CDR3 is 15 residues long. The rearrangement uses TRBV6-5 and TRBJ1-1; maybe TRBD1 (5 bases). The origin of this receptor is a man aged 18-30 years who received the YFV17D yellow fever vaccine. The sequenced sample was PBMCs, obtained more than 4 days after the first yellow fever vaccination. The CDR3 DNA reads TGTGCCAGCAGTTACGGGGGGTGGGTGTTCACTGAAGCTTTCTTT. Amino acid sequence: CASSYGGWVFTEAFF.